This TCR beta chain was documented in a study of blood T cell repertoires in COVID-19. Study summary: T cells, B-cell-depleted T cells, or PBMCs supplied cDNA or gDNA.

The J segment lost 1 base and the V segment lost 1 base, leaving 5 bases of the junction unmatched. CDR1 is SGHVS and CDR2 is FNYEAQ in the germline V gene. This CDR3 comprises 16 residues. Assay used: immunoSEQ multiplex PCR; TCRdb lists only in-frame clones, some missing. The sample lists 140,000 to 150,000 clones, approximately 89% occurring once. This clone was observed a handful of times. The V call is TRBV7-6, the J call TRBJ2-7; 9 bases are a match to TRBD1. The specimen sequenced was peripheral blood. This receptor was taken from a woman in her fifties or sixties with acute or convalescent COVID-19. The chain's CDR3 is CASSLVAGTGSYEQYF. For the CDR3, the DNA is TGTGCCAGCAGCTTAGTGGCCGGGACAGGGTCCTACGAGCAGTACTTC.